One and the same sample provided the 24 T cell receptor beta chains below, sequenced in a study of blood T cells in healthy people across ages. Combining a sample-barcoded 5' primer with a J-beta primer mix, a second PCR ran for 7 to 11 cycles. One entry per CDR3 protein results from TCRdb running MiXCR on the 5' RACE reads. The sample carries over 600,000 distinct CDR3 sequences, about 43% recorded once. Source material: blood. The receptors derive from a man older than 75 in good health.

A word on this clonotype: One end of the junction does not line up with germline, which may come from a read error. This chain links TRBV11-2 with TRBJ2-7; TRBD1 might be the D (5 bases). This CDR3 is 15 amino acids long. Per germline, CDR1 SGHAT and CDR2 FQNNGV. The CDR3 sequence is CVSSSGQGPSYEQYF. The CDR3 nucleotides read TGTGTCAGCAGCTCTGGGCAGGGTCCCTCCTACGAGCAGTACTTC.

This clonotype was found many times. The V gene is TRBV12-3 or TRBV12-4, the J gene TRBJ2-7; TRBD1 matches 7 bases. CDR3 length: 14 residues. J lost 0 bases, V lost 6 bases, and 5 bases had no gene match. CDR3 sequence reads: CASSSGTASYEQYF. CDR3 coding DNA: TGTGCCAGCAGCTCCGGGACAGCCTCCTACGAGCAGTACTTC.

A single count supports this clonotype. The rearrangement links TRBV10-3 to TRBJ1-4; weak D call: TRBD1 (5 bases). This CDR3 is 16 amino acids long. Deletions cut 0 bases from V and 7 bases from J, with 15 bases between. Germline V gene data show CDR1 as ENHRY and CDR2 as SYGVKD. CDR3 coding DNA: TGTGCCATCAGTGAGTCGAAGACAGCGGGTGGTGAAAAACTGTTTTTT. This translates into CAISESKTAGGEKLFF.

The V call is TRBV6-1, the J call TRBJ1-1; 7 positions agree with TRBD1. J lost 6 bases, V lost 6 bases, and 7 bases had no gene match. CDR1 is MNHNS and CDR2 is SASEGT in the germline V gene. This CDR3 region has 13 residues. CDR3 sequence: CASRRDRVAEAFF. CDR3 sequence (DNA): TGTGCCAGCAGGAGAGACAGGGTCGCTGAAGCTTTCTTT.

This clonotype was detected only once. The chain recombines TRBV4-2 with TRBJ2-2; 11 nucleotides align to TRBD2. V trimming: 3 bases; J trimming: 5 bases; junction bases outside the gene matches: 14. The CDR3 spans 19 residues. Per the germline V gene, CDR1 is LGHNA and CDR2 is YNFKEQ. In DNA form, the CDR3 reads TGTGCCAGCAGCCAGGTGACTAGCGGGGAATGGGGAAGAACCGGGGAGCTGTTTTTT. It translates to CASSQVTSGEWGRTGELFF.

This clonotype was observed a few times. Written as DNA, the CDR3 is TGTGCCAGCAGCCAAGATTGGTGGACTTCGGATGGCTACACCTTC. Encoded protein: CASSQDWWTSDGYTF. The genes are TRBV3-1 and TRBJ1-2, with D uncertain. The CDR3 is made up of 15 amino acids. Germline CDR1 LGHDT, CDR2 YNNKEL (reference sequence). V lost 0 bases, J lost 6 bases, and 14 bases lay in between.

For this clonotype: A read error may explain this, as a much larger clone is one base away. The chain uses TRBV7-2 and TRBJ2-7; D remains ambiguous. The CDR3 covers 15 residues. Germline V CDR1 and CDR2: SGHTA, FQGNSA. The CDR3 loop reads CASSLAVVGRYEEYF. CDR3 sequence (DNA): TGTGCCAGCAGCTTAGCGGTCGTAGGCAGATACGAGGAGTACTTC.

The chain combines TRBV10-3 with TRBJ2-7; D is unclear. The CDR3 is made up of 15 amino acids. In germline, CDR1 is ENHRY, CDR2 SYGVKD. The V and J ends lost 0 bases and 0 bases respectively, with 9 bases between them. CDR3 bases: TGTGCCATCAGTGAGTCTGAGGCAGCCTCCTACGAGCAGTACTTC. It encodes CAISESEAASYEQYF.

This clonotype came up a few times. CDR3 sequence: CASSHQGGTNEQFF. The CDR3 DNA is TGTGCCAGCAGTCATCAAGGGGGGACCAATGAGCAGTTCTTC. V usage is TRBV7-9 and J usage is TRBJ2-1; perhaps D is TRBD1 or TRBD2 (6 bases each). V lost 6 bases to trimming and J lost 6 bases, with 15 bases between them. Germline V gene data show CDR1 as SEHNR and CDR2 as FQNEAQ (reference sequence). The CDR3 length is 14 residues.

The chain employs TRBV20-1 and TRBJ2-1, with TRBD2 matching 9 bases. V trimming: 6 bases; J trimming: 7 bases; junction bases outside the gene matches: 10. This CDR3 spans 14 amino acids. CDR1 is DFQATT, CDR2 SNEGSKA, per germline (reference sequence). The CDR3 region has the DNA TGCAGTGCCTTGGGACTAGCTGCGAGAAATGAGCAGTTCTTC. The encoded protein is CSALGLAARNEQFF.

The J gene is TRBJ2-1, the V gene TRBV4-3; perhaps TRBD1 as D (6 bases). Germline CDR1 LGHNA, CDR2 YSLEER. V lost 3 bases to trimming and J lost 2 bases, with 17 bases between them. CDR3 length: 17 amino acids. CDR3: CASSQSYGTYTYNEQFF. CDR3 DNA sequence: TGCGCCAGCAGCCAGTCGTACGGGACATACACCTACAATGAGCAGTTCTTC.

V gene TRBV6-1 combines with J gene TRBJ2-1, with 11 bases fitting TRBD2. The germline V gene encodes CDR1 MNHNS and CDR2 SASEGT. The V and J ends lost 6 bases and 9 bases, in that order; junction bases with no gene match: 4. CDR3 size: 13 residues. CDR3 DNA sequence: TGTGCCAGCAGGACTAGCGGGAATGGTGAGCAGTTCTTC. Its translation is CASRTSGNGEQFF.

The gene calls are TRBV11-2 and TRBJ2-2; the D is unclear. The CDR3 extends over 14 amino acids. Trimming took 0 bases from V and 3 from J, leaving 5 bases between them. Germline CDR1 reads SGHAT; CDR2 reads FQNNGV. The CDR3 loop reads CASSLDLYTGELFF. The CDR3 DNA sequence: TGTGCCAGCAGCTTAGATTTGTACACCGGGGAGCTGTTTTTT.

Note on this clonotype: A much larger clone lies a single base off, so this may be a read error. V is TRBV4-3 and J is TRBJ2-1; no clear D. The CDR3 totals 14 residues. From germline, CDR1 is LGHNA and CDR2 YSLEER. Trimming pared 1 base from V and 7 bases from J, leaving 11 bases between. This chain's CDR3 is CASSQGEQMNEQFF. CDR3 in DNA: TGCGCCAGCAGCCAAGGGGAACAGATGAATGAGCAGTTCTTC.

About this clonotype itself: This may come from a read error, since a much larger clone is one base off. The chain has TRBV10-1 and TRBJ2-7; 11 bases agree with TRBD2. Losses at the gene ends were 2 bases for V and 8 bases for J; bases not matched to a gene: 11. Germline loops: CDR1 WNHNN, CDR2 SYGVQD (reference sequence). The CDR3 consists of 16 residues. The CDR3 loop reads CASSERASGRFDKQYF. In DNA form, the CDR3 reads TGCGCCAGCAGTGAGAGGGCTAGCGGGAGGTTCGACAAGCAGTACTTC.

The J gene is TRBJ2-3, the V gene TRBV6-5; D gene ambiguous. V was cut by 4 bases and J by 6 bases, with 14 bases left in between. CDR1 and CDR2 (germline): MNHEY, SVGAGI. The CDR3 has 14 residues. The CDR3 reads CASSSRYQGDTQYF. The DNA of the CDR3 is TGTGCCAGCAGTTCCAGATACCAAGGTGATACGCAGTATTTT.

CDR3 amino acids: CASGPLASDTQYF. The CDR3 DNA sequence: TGTGCCAGCGGCCCTCTAGCCTCAGATACGCAGTATTTT. The chain uses TRBV3-1 and TRBJ2-3; a weak D match, TRBD2 (5 bases). Germline V gene data show CDR1 as LGHDT and CDR2 as YNNKEL (reference sequence). This CDR3 region has 13 residues. Trimming removed 8 bases at V and 4 bases at J, with 13 bases between.

In this sample, this clonotype turned up a few times. The chain carries TRBV6-2 or TRBV6-3 and TRBJ2-3, with 8 bases lining up with TRBD2. This CDR3 spans 14 amino acids. V shed 5 bases and J 6 bases; nucleotides not matched to a gene: 7. Germline CDR1 reads MNHEY; CDR2 reads SVGEGT. In nucleotides, the CDR3 is TGTGCCAGCAGTGCGGCGGGAGGAGGGGATACGCAGTATTTT. This translates into CASSAAGGGDTQYF.

This chain joins TRBV7-2 and TRBJ2-5; D might be TRBD2 (6 bases). Trimming cost V 5 bases and J 11 bases, with 21 bases left between them. Germline V CDR1 and CDR2: SGHTA, FQGNSA. The CDR3 runs to 14 residues. CDR3 amino acids: CASSPPGLPLGQYF. The CDR3 region has the DNA TGTGCCAGCAGCCCCCCGGGACTCCCATTGGGGCAGTACTTC.

This clonotype was counted many times. The chain combines TRBV11-2 with TRBJ2-5; D tentatively reads TRBD1 or TRBD2 (5 bases each). The germline V gene encodes CDR1 SGHAT and CDR2 FQNNGV. Trimming cost V 6 bases and J 5 bases, with 13 bases left between them. CDR3 size: 13 residues. For the CDR3, the DNA is TGTGCCAGCAGTCTTCAGGGACGGGAGACCCAGTACTTC. Translating gives CASSLQGRETQYF.

Details on this clonotype: Compared with germline, one end of the junction differs, possibly owing to a read error. The J gene is TRBJ1-1, the V gene TRBV6-2 or TRBV6-3, with no clear D. The CDR3 runs 15 residues. Per germline, CDR1 MNHEY and CDR2 SVGEGT. The CDR3 DNA reads as TGTGCCAGCAGCTACTTGACATTAAAAGGAACTGAAGCTTTCTTT. Encoded protein: CASSYLTLKGTEAFF.

As DNA, the CDR3 is TGCGCCAGCAAAACGGGGGAGTTGACTGAAAAACTGTTTTTT. As protein: CASKTGELTEKLFF. The chain uses TRBV5-1 and TRBJ1-4; D might be TRBD1 (5 bases). The CDR3 loop spans 14 amino acids. The germline V gene encodes CDR1 SGHRS and CDR2 YFSETQ. The V gene lost 6 bases and the J gene lost 7 bases, with 16 bases spanning the gap.

The CDR3 sequence is CASSPPPGQGDGYTF. The CDR3, as DNA: TGTGCCAGCAGTCCCCCCCCCGGGCAGGGGGACGGCTACACCTTC. The rearrangement links TRBV28 to TRBJ1-2; 7 bases are shared with TRBD1. This CDR3 is built from 15 residues. Losses at the gene ends were 5 bases for V and 8 bases for J; bases not matched to a gene: 14. Germline CDR1 reads MDHEN; CDR2 reads SYDVKM.

The chain employs TRBV5-1 and TRBJ2-6; D is uncertain. V was cut by 0 bases and J by 4 bases, with 8 bases left in between. The germline CDR1 and CDR2 sequences are SGHRS and YFSETQ. This CDR3 has 15 amino acids. The CDR3 DNA is TGCGCCAGCAGCTTGGCTCTGGTAGGGGCCAACGTCCTGACTTTC. Translating it yields CASSLALVGANVLTF.